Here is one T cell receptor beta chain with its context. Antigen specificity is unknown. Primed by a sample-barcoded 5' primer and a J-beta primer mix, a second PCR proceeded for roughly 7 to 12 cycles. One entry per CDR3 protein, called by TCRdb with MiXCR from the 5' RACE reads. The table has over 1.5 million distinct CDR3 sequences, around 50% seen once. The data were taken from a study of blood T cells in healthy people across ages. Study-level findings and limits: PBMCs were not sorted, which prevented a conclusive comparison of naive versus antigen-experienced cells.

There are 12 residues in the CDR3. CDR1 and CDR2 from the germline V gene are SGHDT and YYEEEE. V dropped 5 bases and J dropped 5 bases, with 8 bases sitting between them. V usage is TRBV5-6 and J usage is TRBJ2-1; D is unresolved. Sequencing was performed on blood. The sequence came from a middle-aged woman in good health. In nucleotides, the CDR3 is TGTGCCAGCAGGTGGGCAAACAATGAGCAGTTCTTC. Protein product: CASRWANNEQFF.